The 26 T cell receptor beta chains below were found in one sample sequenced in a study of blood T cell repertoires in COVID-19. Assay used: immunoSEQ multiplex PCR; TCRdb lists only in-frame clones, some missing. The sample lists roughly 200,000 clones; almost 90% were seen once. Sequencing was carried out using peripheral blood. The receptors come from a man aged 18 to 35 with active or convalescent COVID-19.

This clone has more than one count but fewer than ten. The DNA of the CDR3 is TGTGCCAGCTCTCCCCGACAGCCCAATCAGCCCCAGCATTTT. Translation: CASSPRQPNQPQHF. The chain joins TRBV27 to TRBJ1-5, with a possible D match to TRBD1 (5 bases). Trimming shortened V by 8 bases and J by 3 bases, and 14 bases separated the two germline ends. The CDR3 consists of 14 residues. Germline V gives CDR1 MNHEY, CDR2 SMNVEV (reference sequence).

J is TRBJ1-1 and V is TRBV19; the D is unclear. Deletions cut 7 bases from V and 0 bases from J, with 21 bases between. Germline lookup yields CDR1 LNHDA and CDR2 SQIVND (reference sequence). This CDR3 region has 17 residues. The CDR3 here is CASTRGGRPVMNTEAFF. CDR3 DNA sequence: TGTGCCAGTACACGGGGTGGGCGGCCCGTGATGAACACTGAAGCTTTCTTT.

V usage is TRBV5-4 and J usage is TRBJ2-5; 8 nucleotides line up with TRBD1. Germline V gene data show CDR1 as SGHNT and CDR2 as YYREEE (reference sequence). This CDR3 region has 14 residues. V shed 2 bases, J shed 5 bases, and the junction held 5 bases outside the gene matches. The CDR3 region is CASSLDRGKETQYF. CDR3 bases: TGTGCCAGCAGCTTAGACAGGGGAAAGGAGACCCAGTACTTC.

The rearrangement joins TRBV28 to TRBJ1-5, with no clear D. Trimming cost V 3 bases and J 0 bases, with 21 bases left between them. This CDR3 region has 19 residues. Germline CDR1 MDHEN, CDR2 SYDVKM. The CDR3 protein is CASSFLARSGEYSNQPQHF. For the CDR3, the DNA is TGTGCCAGCAGTTTTTTGGCCAGGAGTGGGGAGTATAGCAATCAGCCCCAGCATTTT.

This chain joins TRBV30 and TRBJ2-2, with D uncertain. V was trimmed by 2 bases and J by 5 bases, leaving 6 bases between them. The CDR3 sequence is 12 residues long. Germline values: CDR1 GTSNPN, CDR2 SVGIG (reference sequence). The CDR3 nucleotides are TGTGCCTGGAGTCAGAGGACCGGGGAGCTGTTTTTT. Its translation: CAWSQRTGELFF.

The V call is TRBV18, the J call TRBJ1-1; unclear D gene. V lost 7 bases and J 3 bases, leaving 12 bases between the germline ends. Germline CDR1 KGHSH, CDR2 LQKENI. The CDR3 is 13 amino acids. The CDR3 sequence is CASCVVRDTEAFF. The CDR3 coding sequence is TGTGCCAGCTGTGTAGTCCGGGACACTGAAGCTTTCTTT.

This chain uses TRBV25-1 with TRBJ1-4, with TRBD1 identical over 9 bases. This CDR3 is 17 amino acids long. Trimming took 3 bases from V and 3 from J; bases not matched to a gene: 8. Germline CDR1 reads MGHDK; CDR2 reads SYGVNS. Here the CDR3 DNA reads TGTGCCAGCAGTGACATAATACAGGGGGCCGCTAATGAAAAACTGTTTTTT. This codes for CASSDIIQGAANEKLFF.

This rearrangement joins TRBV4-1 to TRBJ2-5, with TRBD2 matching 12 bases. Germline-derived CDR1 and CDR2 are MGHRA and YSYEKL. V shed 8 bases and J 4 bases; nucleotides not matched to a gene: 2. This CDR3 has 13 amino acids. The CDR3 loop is CASGLAGRETQYF. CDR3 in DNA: TGCGCCAGCGGACTAGCGGGAAGAGAGACCCAGTACTTC.

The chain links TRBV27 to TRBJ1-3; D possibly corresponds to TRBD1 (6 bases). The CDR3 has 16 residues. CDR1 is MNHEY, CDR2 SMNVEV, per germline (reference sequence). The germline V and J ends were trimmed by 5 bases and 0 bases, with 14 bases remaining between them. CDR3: CASSPIDRNSGNTIYF. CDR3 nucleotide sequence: TGTGCCAGCAGTCCAATAGACAGGAACTCTGGAAACACCATATATTTT.

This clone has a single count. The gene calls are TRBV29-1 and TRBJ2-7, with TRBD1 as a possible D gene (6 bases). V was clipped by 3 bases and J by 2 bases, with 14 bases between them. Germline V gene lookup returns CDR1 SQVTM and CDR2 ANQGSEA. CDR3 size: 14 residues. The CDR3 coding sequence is TGCAGCGTTGAGGAGACAGGCATGACCTACGAGCAGTACTTC. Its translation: CSVEETGMTYEQYF.

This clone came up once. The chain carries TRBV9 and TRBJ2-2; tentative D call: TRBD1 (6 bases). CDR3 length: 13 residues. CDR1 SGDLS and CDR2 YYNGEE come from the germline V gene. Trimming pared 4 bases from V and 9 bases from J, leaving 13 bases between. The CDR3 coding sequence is TGTGCCAGCAGCTTGGGACATATCCGGGAGCTGTTTTTT. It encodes CASSLGHIRELFF.

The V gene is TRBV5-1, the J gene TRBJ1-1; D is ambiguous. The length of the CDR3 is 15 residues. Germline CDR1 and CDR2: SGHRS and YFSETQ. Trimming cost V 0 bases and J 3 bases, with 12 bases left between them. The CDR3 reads CASSLVGQVDTEAFF. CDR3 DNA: TGCGCCAGCAGCTTGGTGGGTCAGGTCGACACTGAAGCTTTCTTT.

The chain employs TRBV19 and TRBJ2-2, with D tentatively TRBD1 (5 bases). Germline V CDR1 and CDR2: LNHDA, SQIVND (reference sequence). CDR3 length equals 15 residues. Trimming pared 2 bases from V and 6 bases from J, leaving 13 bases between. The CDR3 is CASSIMFGAAGELFF. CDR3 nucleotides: TGTGCCAGTAGTATAATGTTTGGGGCCGCCGGGGAGCTGTTTTTT.

The CDR3 is CASSLQGTEAFF. In DNA, the CDR3 is TGTGCCAGCTCTCTACAGGGTACTGAAGCTTTCTTT. The chain has TRBV18 and TRBJ1-1, with D possibly being TRBD1 (6 bases). Looked up from germline, CDR1 is KGHSH and CDR2 is LQKENI. CDR3 length equals 12 residues. V shed 6 bases and J shed 5 bases, with 10 bases lying between them.

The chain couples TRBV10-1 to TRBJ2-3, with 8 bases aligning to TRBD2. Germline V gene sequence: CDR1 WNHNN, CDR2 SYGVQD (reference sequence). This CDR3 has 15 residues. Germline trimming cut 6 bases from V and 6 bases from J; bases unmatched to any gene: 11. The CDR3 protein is CASRRGLAQGDTQYF. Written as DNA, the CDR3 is TGCGCCAGCAGACGAGGACTAGCCCAGGGGGATACGCAGTATTTT.

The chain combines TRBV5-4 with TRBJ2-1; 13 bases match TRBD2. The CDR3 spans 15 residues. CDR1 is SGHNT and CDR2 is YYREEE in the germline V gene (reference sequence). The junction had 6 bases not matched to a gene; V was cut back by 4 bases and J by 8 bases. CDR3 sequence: CASSQLAGGLDEQFF. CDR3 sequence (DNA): TGTGCCAGCAGCCAACTAGCGGGAGGGTTGGATGAGCAGTTCTTC.

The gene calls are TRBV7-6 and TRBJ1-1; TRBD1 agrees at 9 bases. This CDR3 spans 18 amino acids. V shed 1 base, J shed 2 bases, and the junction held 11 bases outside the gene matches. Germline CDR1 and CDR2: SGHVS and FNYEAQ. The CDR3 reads CASSLGRQGETINTEAFF. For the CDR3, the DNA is TGTGCCAGCAGCTTAGGGAGACAGGGGGAGACGATTAACACTGAAGCTTTCTTT.

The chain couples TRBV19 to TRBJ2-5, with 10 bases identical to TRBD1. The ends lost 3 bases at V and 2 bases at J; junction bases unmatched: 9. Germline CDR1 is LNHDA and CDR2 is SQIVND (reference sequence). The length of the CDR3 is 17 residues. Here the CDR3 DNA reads TGTGCCAGTAGTATCTTTTCTGGACAGGGGGAACAAGAGACCCAGTACTTC. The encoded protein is CASSIFSGQGEQETQYF.

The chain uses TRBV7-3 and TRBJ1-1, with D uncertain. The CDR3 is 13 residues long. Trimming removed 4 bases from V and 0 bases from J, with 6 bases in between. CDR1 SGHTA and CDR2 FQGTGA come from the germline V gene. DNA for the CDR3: TGTGCCAGCAGCTCCACAGTGAACACTGAAGCTTTCTTT. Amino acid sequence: CASSSTVNTEAFF.

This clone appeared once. The CDR3 coding sequence is TGTGCCAGCACCCCATTCCTAGGACAGGGTATGGGCTACACCTTC. This encodes CASTPFLGQGMGYTF. The chain has TRBV6-6 and TRBJ1-2; 8 nucleotides match TRBD1. Trimming took 7 bases from V and 8 from J; bases not matched to a gene: 15. The CDR3 is 15 amino acids. Germline V gene sequence: CDR1 MNHNY, CDR2 SVGAGI (reference sequence).

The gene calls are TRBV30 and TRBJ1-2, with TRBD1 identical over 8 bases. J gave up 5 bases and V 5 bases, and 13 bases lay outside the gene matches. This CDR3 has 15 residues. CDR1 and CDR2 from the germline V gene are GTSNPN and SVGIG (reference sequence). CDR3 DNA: TGTGCCTGGGGTGGAGGACAGGGATTATATTATGGCTACACCTTC. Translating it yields CAWGGGQGLYYGYTF. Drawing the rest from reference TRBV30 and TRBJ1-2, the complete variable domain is SQTIHQWPATLVQPVGSPLSLECTVEGTSNPNLYWYRQAAGRGLQLLFYSVGIGQISSEVPQNLSASRPQDRQFILSSKKLLLSDSGFYLCAWGGGQGLYYGYTFGSGTRLTVV.

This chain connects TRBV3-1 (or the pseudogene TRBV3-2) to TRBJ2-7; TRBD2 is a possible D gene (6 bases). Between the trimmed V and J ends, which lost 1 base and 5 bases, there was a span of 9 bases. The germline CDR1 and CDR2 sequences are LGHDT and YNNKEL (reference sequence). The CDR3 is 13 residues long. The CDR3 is CASSQGGANEQYF. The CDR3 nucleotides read TGTGCCAGCAGCCAAGGCGGGGCAAACGAGCAGTACTTC.

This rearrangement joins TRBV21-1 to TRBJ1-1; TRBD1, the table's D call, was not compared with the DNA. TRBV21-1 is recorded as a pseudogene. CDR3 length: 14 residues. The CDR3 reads CASSAAPTGTEAFF. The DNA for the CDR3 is TGTGCCAGCAGCGCCGCACCGACAGGCACTGAAGCTTTCTTT.

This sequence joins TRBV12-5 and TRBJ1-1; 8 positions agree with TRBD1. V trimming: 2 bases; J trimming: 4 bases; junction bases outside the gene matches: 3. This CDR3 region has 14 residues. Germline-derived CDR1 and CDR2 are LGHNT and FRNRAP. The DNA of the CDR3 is TGTGCTAGTGGTTTGCCAACAGGGGGCACTGAAGCTTTCTTT. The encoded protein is CASGLPTGGTEAFF.

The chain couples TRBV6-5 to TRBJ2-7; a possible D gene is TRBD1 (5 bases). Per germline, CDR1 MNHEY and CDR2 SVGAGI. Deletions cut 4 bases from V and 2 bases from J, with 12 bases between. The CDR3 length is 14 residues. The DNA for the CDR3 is TGTGCCAGCAGTTCGTCAGGGTTCACCTACGAGCAGTACTTC. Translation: CASSSSGFTYEQYF.

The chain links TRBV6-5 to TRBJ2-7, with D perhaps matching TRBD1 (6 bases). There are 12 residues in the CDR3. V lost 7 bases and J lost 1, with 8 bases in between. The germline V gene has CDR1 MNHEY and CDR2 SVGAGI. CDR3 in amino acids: CASNRESYEQYF. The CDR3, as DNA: TGTGCCAGCAACAGGGAATCCTACGAGCAGTACTTC.